Following are 6 T cell receptor beta chains from one sample sequenced in a study of vaccination and CD4 T cells after COVID-19. Cultured CD4+ T cell DNA was sequenced using the Oncomine TCR Beta short-read assay. TCRdb re-called the PCR reads with MiXCR, one entry per CDR3 protein. The sample holds roughly 5,400 distinct CDR3 sequences, roughly a third seen once. This sample's treatment: roughly 11-day PBMC culture with coronavirus spike peptide pools or control peptides (ViraFEST assay). What these receptors recognize is not known. The sequences come from CD4+ T cells from blood, cultured in vitro, collected after SARS-CoV-2 vaccination. The origin of the receptors is a human donor who had recovered from COVID-19.

This clonotype was counted between two and nine times. This chain connects TRBV6-2 or TRBV6-3 to TRBJ2-7; D is unclear. The germline V and J ends were trimmed by 6 bases and 2 bases, with 8 bases remaining between them. Germline loops: CDR1 MNHEY, CDR2 SVGEGT. The CDR3 is made up of 12 amino acids. The CDR3 loop is CASRDTTYEQYF. The DNA for the CDR3 is TGTGCCAGCAGAGACACAACCTACGAGCAGTACTTC.

The J gene is TRBJ1-1, the V gene TRBV29-1; the match to TRBD1 covers 12 bases. J gave up 0 bases and V 6 bases, and 8 bases lay outside the gene matches. This CDR3 has 16 amino acids. Germline-derived CDR1 and CDR2 are SQVTM and ANQGSEA. CDR3 sequence reads: CSVDLGTGGMNTEAFF. The DNA for the CDR3 is TGCAGCGTGGACCTGGGGACAGGGGGCATGAACACTGAAGCTTTCTTT.

Comment on this clonotype: A read error may account for a junction end that differs from germline. The CDR3 protein is CASSIWTGMNTEAFF. As DNA, the CDR3 is TGTGCCAGCAGTATATGGACAGGGATGAACACTGAAGCTTTCTTT. The chain carries TRBV28 and TRBJ1-1; 8 positions match TRBD1. The CDR3 is made up of 15 amino acids. In germline, CDR1 is MDHEN, CDR2 SYDVKM.

The CDR3 loop is CSPGTASYNEQFF. CDR3 DNA sequence: TGCAGCCCAGGGACAGCCTCCTACAATGAGCAGTTCTTC. V gene TRBV20-1 combines with J gene TRBJ2-1; 7 bases fit TRBD1. The CDR3 is 13 amino acids. CDR1 DFQATT and CDR2 SNEGSKA come from the germline V gene (reference sequence).

This clonotype showed up just a few times. The chain links TRBV30 to TRBJ2-5; 8 bases match TRBD2. V gave up 1 base and J gave up 9 bases; unmatched junction bases: 1. CDR1 is GTSNPN, CDR2 SVGIG, per germline (reference sequence). This CDR3 region has 11 residues. The CDR3 protein is CAWSAGGPQYF. The CDR3 DNA reads as TGTGCCTGGAGTGCGGGGGGGCCCCAGTACTTC.

In this sample, this clonotype turned up a few times. The CDR3 protein is CSVRGENEQFF. The DNA of the CDR3 is TGCAGTGTTCGGGGGGAAAATGAGCAGTTCTTC. The V and J genes are TRBV20-1 and TRBJ2-1; TRBD2 agrees at 7 bases. V trimming: 7 bases; J trimming: 7 bases; junction bases outside the gene matches: 4. This CDR3 spans 11 amino acids. Germline CDR1 is DFQATT and CDR2 is SNEGSKA (reference sequence).